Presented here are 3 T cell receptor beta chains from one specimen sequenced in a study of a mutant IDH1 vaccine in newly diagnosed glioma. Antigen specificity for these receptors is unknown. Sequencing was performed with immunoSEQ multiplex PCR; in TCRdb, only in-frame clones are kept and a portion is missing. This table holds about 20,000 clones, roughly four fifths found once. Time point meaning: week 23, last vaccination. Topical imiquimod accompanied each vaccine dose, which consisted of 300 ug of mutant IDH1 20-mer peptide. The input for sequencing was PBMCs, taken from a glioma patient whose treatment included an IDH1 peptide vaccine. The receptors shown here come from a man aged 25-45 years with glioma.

CDR3 residues: CASSIAQGPTYEQYF. CDR3 DNA: TGTGCCAGCAGTATAGCACAGGGGCCCACTTACGAGCAGTACTTC. The chain couples TRBV7-2 to TRBJ2-7, with 7 nucleotides matching TRBD1. The CDR3 is 15 residues long. CDR1 is SGHTA, CDR2 FQGNSA, per germline. After removal of 6 bases from V and 4 bases from J, the junction contained 12 bases not matched to a gene.

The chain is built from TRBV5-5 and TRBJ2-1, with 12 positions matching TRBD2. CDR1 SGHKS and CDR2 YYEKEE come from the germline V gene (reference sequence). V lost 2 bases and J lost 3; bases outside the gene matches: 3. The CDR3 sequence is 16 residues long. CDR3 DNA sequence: TGTGCCAGCAGCTTCCGGACTAGCGGGGACTACAATGAGCAGTTCTTC. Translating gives CASSFRTSGDYNEQFF.

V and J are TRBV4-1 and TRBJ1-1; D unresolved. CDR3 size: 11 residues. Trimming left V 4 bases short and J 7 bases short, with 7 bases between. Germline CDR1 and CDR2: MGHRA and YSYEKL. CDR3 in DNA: TGCGCCAGCAGCCGGGGAGGTGAAGCTTTCTTT. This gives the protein CASSRGGEAFF.